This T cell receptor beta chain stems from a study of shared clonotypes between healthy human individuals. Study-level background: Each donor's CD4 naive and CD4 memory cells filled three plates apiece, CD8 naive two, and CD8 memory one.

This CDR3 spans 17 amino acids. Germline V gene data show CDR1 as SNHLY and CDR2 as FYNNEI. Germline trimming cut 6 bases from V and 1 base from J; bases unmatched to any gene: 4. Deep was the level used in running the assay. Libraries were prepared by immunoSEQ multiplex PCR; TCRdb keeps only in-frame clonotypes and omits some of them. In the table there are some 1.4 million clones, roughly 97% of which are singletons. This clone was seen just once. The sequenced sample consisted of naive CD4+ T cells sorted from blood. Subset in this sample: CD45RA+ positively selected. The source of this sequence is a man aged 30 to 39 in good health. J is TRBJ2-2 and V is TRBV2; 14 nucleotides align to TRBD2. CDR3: CASRAGLAGGNTGELFF. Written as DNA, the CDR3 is TGTGCCAGCAGAGCAGGACTAGCGGGAGGGAACACCGGGGAGCTGTTTTTT.